These T cell receptor beta chains were read from a single sample in a study of T cells after yellow fever vaccination. TCRdb recomputed calls from the 5' RACE reads with MiXCR, one row per CDR3 protein. This sample has 250,000 to 300,000 distinct CDR3 sequences, with 10% to 15% found just once. This material consisted of CD4+ T cells sorted from PBMCs, taken 45 days after the yellow fever booster vaccination. These receptors were collected from a man aged 30 to 39 who received the YFV17D yellow fever vaccine. Each CDR3 is given with its conserved first and last residue. A D gene is named only where the DNA matches it firmly. Clone size is stated in some rows and not others, as once, few, many or a class when expanded.

d_gene | abundance | j_gene | v_gene | CDR3aa | CDR3nt
. | few | TRBJ2-5 | TRBV10-2 | CASRTLETQYF | TGCGCCAGCAGGACTTTAGAGACCCAGTACTTC
TRBD1 | few | TRBJ2-5 | TRBV28 | CASSPDRSSTLGTQYF | TGTGCCAGCAGTCCGGACAGGAGCTCCACCTTGGGGACCCAGTACTTC
TRBD2 | few | TRBJ2-7 | TRBV25-1 | CASSESLLSGEQYF | TGTGCCAGCAGTGAGAGCTTACTTAGCGGGGAGCAGTACTTC
. | few | TRBJ1-1 | TRBV5-1 | CASSSSADMNTEAFF | TGCGCCAGCAGCTCTAGCGCAGACATGAACACTGAAGCTTTCTTT
. | . | TRBJ1-1 | TRBV6-1 | CASSENLMNTEAFF | TGTGCCAGCAGTGAAAATCTGATGAACACTGAAGCTTTCTTT
. | . | TRBJ1-4 | TRBV6-2/TRBV6-3 | CASSYPRGATNEKLFF | TGTGCCAGCAGTTACCCCCGAGGAGCAACTAATGAAAAACTGTTTTTT
. | . | TRBJ2-7 | TRBV10-3 | CAIRNTGPQYEQYF | TGTGCCATCAGAAACACAGGGCCCCAATACGAGCAGTACTTC
. | few | TRBJ2-3 | TRBV20-1 | CSVKEGGGTDTQYF | TGCAGTGTCAAAGAGGGTGGAGGCACAGATACGCAGTATTTT
TRBD1 | few | TRBJ2-1 | TRBV20-1 | CSARTGEYNEQFF | TGCAGTGCTAGAACAGGGGAGTACAATGAGCAGTTCTTC
TRBD1 | few | TRBJ2-4 | TRBV2 | CASKSGQENIQYF | TGTGCCAGCAAATCGGGACAGGAAAACATTCAGTACTTC
TRBD2 | . | TRBJ2-2 | TRBV5-4 | CASSLVAGGPTGELFF | TGTGCCAGCAGCTTGGTGGCGGGAGGCCCCACCGGGGAGCTGTTTTTT
TRBD1 | . | TRBJ2-6 | TRBV20-1 | CSAPSAGTAFSGANVLTF | TGCAGTGCTCCTTCTGCCGGGACAGCCTTCAGTGGGGCCAACGTCCTGACTTTC
TRBD2 | . | TRBJ2-1 | TRBV27 | CASNPRASGNSYNEQFF | TGTGCCAGCAACCCTCGGGCCAGCGGGAACTCCTACAATGAGCAGTTCTTC
. | few | TRBJ2-7 | TRBV12-3/TRBV12-4 | CASSLTGTWAYF | TGTGCCAGCAGTTTGACCGGGACTTGGGCGTACTTC
. | few | TRBJ2-3 | TRBV7-2 | CASSLSSRGSRTDTQYF | TGTGCCAGCAGCTTAAGCTCCCGGGGGTCCCGCACAGATACGCAGTATTTT
TRBD2 | . | TRBJ2-3 | TRBV18 | CASSPRGGTSGSLSIDTQYF | TGTGCCAGCTCACCCCGTGGGGGTACTAGCGGGAGTCTCTCAATTGATACGCAGTATTTT
. | . | TRBJ2-3 | TRBV10-3 | CAIAAFSTDTQYF | TGTGCCATAGCAGCCTTTAGCACAGATACGCAGTATTTT
. | . | TRBJ2-5 | TRBV5-1 | CASSLEGAQETQYF | TGCGCCAGCAGCTTGGAAGGCGCACAAGAGACCCAGTACTTC
. | . | TRBJ2-5 | TRBV6-2/TRBV6-3 | CASSYGGGRIPETQYF | TGTGCCAGCAGTTACGGAGGGGGTCGGATCCCAGAGACCCAGTACTTC
. | few | TRBJ1-6 | TRBV20-1 | CSASVPGRLNSPLHF | TGCAGTGCTAGTGTCCCGGGACGGCTCAATTCACCCCTCCACTTT
TRBD2 | few | TRBJ2-1 | TRBV19 | CASRTSGLVGDEQFF | TGTGCCAGTAGGACCTCGGGACTAGTAGGCGATGAGCAGTTCTTC
. | . | TRBJ2-7 | TRBV6-5 | CASSYGRAESSYEQYF | TGTGCCAGCAGTTACGGAAGGGCGGAGAGCTCCTACGAGCAGTACTTC
. | few | TRBJ2-1 | TRBV7-8 | CASSLGVNNEQFF | TGTGCCAGCAGCTTAGGGGTGAACAATGAGCAGTTCTTC
. | many | TRBJ2-7 | TRBV20-1 | CSPRRELILGEQYF | TGCAGTCCCCGTCGTGAATTAATCCTAGGCGAGCAGTACTTC
. | . | TRBJ2-5 | TRBV10-3 | CAISVTLEETQYF | TGTGCCATCAGTGTGACACTAGAGGAGACCCAGTACTTC
TRBD2 | . | TRBJ2-2 | TRBV20-1 | CSASSGRFDGELFF | TGCAGTGCAAGTAGCGGGAGGTTCGACGGGGAGCTGTTTTTT
. | few | TRBJ1-2 | TRBV25-1 | CATSARHYGYTF | TGTGCCACATCAGCTCGTCACTATGGCTACACCTTC
TRBD2 | few | TRBJ2-5 | TRBV5-1 | CASSGGTSGSQETQYF | TGCGCCAGCAGCGGCGGGACTAGCGGCTCCCAAGAGACCCAGTACTTC
TRBD2 | . | TRBJ2-5 | TRBV7-8 | CASSLHPGLAGYNQETQYF | TGTGCCAGCAGCCTCCATCCGGGACTAGCGGGATACAACCAAGAGACCCAGTACTTC
TRBD2 | . | TRBJ2-1 | TRBV7-2 | CASRRAGVFYNEQFF | TGTGCCAGCAGGCGAGCGGGAGTGTTTTACAATGAGCAGTTCTTC